The TCR beta chain under discussion was sequenced for a study of T cell repertoires in cytomegalovirus infection. Study information: An indication of both CMV infection and matching HLA type came from public TCR beta signatures.

Study-level points and caveats: Carriers of CMV and the relevant HLA type were discriminated by public TCR beta frequency.

MiXCR, run by TCRdb on the reads, gives a single entry per CDR3 protein. The sample includes approximately 200,000 distinct CDR3 sequences, under 30% of them seen just once. This clonotype was found a few times. The antigen is not known. The clonotype comes from a human donor in good health (CMV status not recorded). Some clones in this sample may be carry-over from other donors' samples. The sample was PBMCs.

The CDR3 DNA sequence: TGTGCCAGCAGCCAAGATTGGAACACTGAAGCTTTCTTT. Amino acids: CASSQDWNTEAFF. The rearrangement links TRBV14 to TRBJ1-1; no clear D gene. With 0 bases removed from V and 1 base from J, the gap between germline ends came to 3 bases. Germline V gene sequence: CDR1 SGHDN, CDR2 FVKESK. This CDR3 comprises 13 residues.